The next 11 T cell receptor beta chains were all read from a single sample in a study of T cell changes during pregnancy in multiple sclerosis. Profiled with immunoSEQ multiplex PCR; TCRdb holds only in-frame clones, not every one. The table includes roughly 46,000 clones, about 94% detected once. The input for sequencing was CD8+ T cells from peripheral blood mononuclear cells, taken after pregnancy. These receptors all come from a female donor with multiple sclerosis, enrolled in a pregnancy study.

The CDR3 sequence is CASSLRLAGDTQYF. The CDR3, as DNA: TGTGCCAGCAGCTTGCGGCTAGCGGGGGATACGCAGTATTTT. The J gene is TRBJ2-3, the V gene TRBV5-4; TRBD2 agrees at 9 bases. The germline V gene encodes CDR1 SGHNT and CDR2 YYREEE (reference sequence). The CDR3 runs to 14 residues. The V and J ends lost 1 base and 6 bases, in that order; junction bases with no gene match: 3.

V and J are TRBV4-1 and TRBJ2-3; 11 nucleotides match TRBD2. The J segment lost 5 bases and the V segment lost 0 bases, leaving 7 bases of the junction unmatched. This CDR3 has 17 amino acids. Per germline, CDR1 MGHRA and CDR2 YSYEKL. CDR3: CASSQELAGGPGDTQYF. The CDR3 coding sequence is TGCGCCAGCAGCCAAGAGTTAGCGGGGGGGCCTGGAGATACGCAGTATTTT.

The rearrangement uses TRBV7-8 and TRBJ2-5; TRBD1 is a possible D gene (7 bases). The CDR3 runs 11 residues. Per the germline V gene, CDR1 is SGHVS and CDR2 is FQNEAQ. V was shortened by 8 bases and J by 5 bases, with 9 bases between the two germline ends. The CDR3 coding sequence is TGTGCCAGCTCAGGGGGGGAGACCCAGTACTTC. It translates to CASSGGETQYF.

This chain links TRBV27 with TRBJ2-7, with 9 bases matching TRBD1. The CDR3 runs to 15 residues. Germline CDR1 and CDR2: MNHEY and SMNVEV (reference sequence). Trimming removed 4 bases from V and 7 bases from J; junction bases left unmatched: 11. This chain's CDR3 is CASSSTGTGRLEQYF. The CDR3 DNA sequence: TGTGCCAGCAGTTCGACCGGGACAGGGAGGTTGGAGCAGTACTTC.

The rearrangement links TRBV7-9 to TRBJ2-7, with 16 nucleotides matching TRBD2. CDR1 and CDR2 from the germline V gene are SEHNR and FQNEAQ (reference sequence). The length of the CDR3 is 15 residues. The trim removed 3 bases at V and 7 bases at J, leaving 3 bases unmatched. The CDR3 protein is CASSFGTSGRGEQYF. For the CDR3, the DNA is TGTGCCAGCAGCTTCGGGACTAGCGGGAGGGGAGAGCAGTACTTC.

V gene TRBV6-1 combines with J gene TRBJ1-3, with 8 bases matching TRBD1. After removal of 3 bases from V and 0 bases from J, the junction contained 4 bases not matched to a gene. This CDR3 is 16 amino acids long. The V gene's germline CDR1 is MNHNS and CDR2 SASEGT. The chain's CDR3 is CASSDWGQDSGNTIYF. CDR3 in DNA: TGTGCCAGCAGTGATTGGGGACAGGACTCTGGAAACACCATATATTTT.

The chain links TRBV19 to TRBJ2-1; 11 positions match TRBD1. The CDR3 length is 14 residues. Trimming at V came to 3 bases and at J to 8 bases, leaving 3 bases not matched to a gene. In germline, CDR1 is LNHDA, CDR2 SQIVND (reference sequence). As DNA, the CDR3 is TGTGCCAGTAGTATCGGGACAGGGGGATATGAGCAGTTCTTC. It translates to CASSIGTGGYEQFF.

V usage is TRBV7-9 and J usage is TRBJ1-1; 9 bases match TRBD1. Germline loops: CDR1 SEHNR, CDR2 FQNEAQ (reference sequence). The CDR3 loop spans 15 amino acids. V dropped 5 bases and J dropped 7; count of bases not matched to a gene: 11. The chain's CDR3 is CASSPWGTGPVEAFF. Here the CDR3 DNA reads TGTGCCAGCAGCCCCTGGGGGACAGGGCCGGTTGAAGCTTTCTTT.

This clone came up once. The CDR3 loop reads CASSLVRTGMNTEAFF. In DNA form, the CDR3 reads TGTGCCAGCAGCTTAGTTCGGACAGGTATGAACACTGAAGCTTTCTTT. The chain has TRBV11-2 and TRBJ1-1, with 7 bases aligning to TRBD1. The CDR3 consists of 16 residues. CDR1 and CDR2 from the germline V gene are SGHAT and FQNNGV. V shed 1 base and J 0 bases; nucleotides not matched to a gene: 5.

The J gene is TRBJ1-6, the V gene TRBV2; 9 nucleotides align to TRBD1. The CDR3 consists of 15 residues. V gave up 2 bases and J gave up 11 bases; unmatched junction bases: 7. Germline CDR1 is SNHLY and CDR2 is FYNNEI. CDR3 DNA: TGTGCCAGCAGTGAATTGGTGACAGGGGGTCCACCCCTCCACTTT. It codes for CASSELVTGGPPLHF.

The V call is TRBV19, the J call TRBJ1-1, with D possibly being TRBD1 (5 bases). Germline V gene lookup returns CDR1 LNHDA and CDR2 SQIVND (reference sequence). The CDR3 runs to 13 residues. V gave up 8 bases and J gave up 1 base, with 11 bases separating them. CDR3 sequence (DNA): TGTGCCAGTGAAGGGGTCGGGAACACTGAAGCTTTCTTT. It specifies CASEGVGNTEAFF.